Shown below are 21 T cell receptor beta chains from a single sample sequenced in a study of metastatic and nonmetastatic thyroid tumors. Patients had received no treatment of any kind before thyroid surgery. MiXCR reprocessed the PCR reads for TCRdb. The sample lists tens of thousands of clones, approximately 12% occurring once. Specimen: tumor tissue. The receptors derive from a female donor with papillary thyroid cancer or a benign thyroid nodule (not recorded which). Some clones in this sample may be carry-over from other donors' samples.

This clone showed up many times. This rearrangement joins TRBV10-3 to TRBJ2-7, with 9 bases aligning to TRBD1. Germline values: CDR1 ENHRY, CDR2 SYGVKD. There are 13 residues in the CDR3. V was clipped by 10 bases and J by 1 base; unmatched bases: 5. Here the CDR3 DNA reads TGTGCCACCGCGGGACAGGGATCCTACGAGCAGTACTTC. Its protein product is CATAGQGSYEQYF.

The gene calls are TRBV29-1 and TRBJ2-7; maybe TRBD1 (6 bases). V was clipped by 4 bases and J by 3 bases, with 13 bases between them. Germline V CDR1 and CDR2: SQVTM, ANQGSEA. This CDR3 has 13 amino acids. CDR3: CSVVGTSFYEQYF. As DNA, the CDR3 is TGCAGCGTTGTCGGGACATCCTTCTACGAGCAGTACTTC.

There are many counts of this clone. The chain uses TRBV20-1 and TRBJ1-1; 7 nucleotides match TRBD1. J was trimmed by 6 bases and V by 3 bases; bases with no gene match: 19. The CDR3 consists of 17 residues. Per the germline V gene, CDR1 is DFQATT and CDR2 is SNEGSKA (reference sequence). DNA for the CDR3: TGCAGTGCTAGGATGAACTTAGACAGGGAATTTAGTCCTGAAGCTTTCTTT. Translating it yields CSARMNLDREFSPEAFF.

This clone was picked up many times. The V and J genes are TRBV7-9 and TRBJ2-5; maybe TRBD2 (6 bases). Deletions cut 4 bases from V and 2 bases from J, with 8 bases between. This CDR3 has 13 residues. From germline, CDR1 is SEHNR and CDR2 FQNEAQ (reference sequence). The CDR3 sequence: CASSSGLQETQYF. The CDR3, as DNA: TGTGCCAGCAGCTCGGGACTTCAAGAGACCCAGTACTTC.

This clone was seen repeatedly, ten times or more. Here the CDR3 DNA reads TGTGCCAGCAGTTCCCCGGGGAGGCGGGAGTCTACCTACAATGAGCAGTTCTTC. Protein product: CASSSPGRRESTYNEQFF. This rearrangement joins TRBV12-3 or TRBV12-4 to TRBJ2-1; 7 bases agree with TRBD2. Germline trimming cut 4 bases from V and 2 bases from J; bases unmatched to any gene: 14. CDR3 length equals 18 residues.

This clone was counted ten times or more. The chain employs TRBV30 and TRBJ2-3; 9 bases map to TRBD2. This CDR3 region has 16 residues. The germline gives CDR1 GTSNPN, CDR2 SVGIG (reference sequence). Trimming cost V 3 bases and J 1 base; bases outside gene matches: 8. In nucleotides, the CDR3 is TGTGCCTGGAGCGTTAGCGGGGGTCTCGGCACAGATACGCAGTATTTT. This codes for CAWSVSGGLGTDTQYF.

In this sample, this clone turned up many times. DNA of the CDR3: TGTGCCAGCAGCTTAATGGCCAGGGTGAACACTGAAGCTTTCTTT. Translating it yields CASSLMARVNTEAFF. J is TRBJ1-1 and V is TRBV7-2, with D possibly being TRBD1 (5 bases). Germline V gene data show CDR1 as SGHTA and CDR2 as FQGNSA. Trimming took 2 bases from V and 0 from J, leaving 10 bases between them. The CDR3 runs to 15 residues.

Of note for this clone: A much larger clone is a single base away; this may be a read error. This chain connects TRBV5-1 to TRBJ2-1, with a weak D call TRBD2 (6 bases). The ends were cut back, 5 bases at V and 5 bases at J, with 14 bases in the middle. The CDR3 consists of 14 residues. From germline, CDR1 is SGHRS and CDR2 YFSETQ. The CDR3 DNA is TGCGCCAGCAGGTTTATCGGGAGTGACAATGAGCAGTTCTTC. Encoded protein: CASRFIGSDNEQFF.

The table lists this clone with many counts. The chain carries TRBV19 and TRBJ2-1; 10 bases fit TRBD1. V lost 3 bases, J lost 5 bases, and 10 bases stayed unmatched. The CDR3 extends over 17 amino acids. In germline, CDR1 is LNHDA, CDR2 SQIVND (reference sequence). CDR3 DNA: TGTGCCAGTAGTATGAGGGGACAGGGGCGTGCTAACAATGAGCAGTTCTTC. Its protein is CASSMRGQGRANNEQFF.

Remarks on this clone: Possible read error: a much larger clone is one base away. The chain uses TRBV19 and TRBJ1-3; TRBD1 is a possible D gene (5 bases). V shed 11 bases and J shed 8 bases, with 16 bases lying between them. The CDR3 is 12 amino acids. CDR1 and CDR2 (germline): LNHDA, SQIVND (reference sequence). CDR3 region: CAGSGARDTIYF. CDR3 bases: TGTGCCGGAAGTGGGGCTCGGGACACCATATATTTT.

This clone was counted ten times or more. This chain joins TRBV28 and TRBJ2-3, with 7 bases fitting TRBD2. CDR3 length equals 16 residues. Germline assignment: CDR1 MDHEN and CDR2 SYDVKM. The V gene end was trimmed by 7 bases and the J gene end by 2 bases; junction bases not matched to a gene: 12. As DNA, the CDR3 is TGTGCCAGCACCCGTTCGGTAGCGGGTAACACAGATACGCAGTATTTT. Protein: CASTRSVAGNTDTQYF.

This clone has a count of ten or more. The chain couples TRBV11-2 to TRBJ2-7; a weak D match, TRBD1 (6 bases). The V and J ends lost 5 bases and 0 bases respectively, with 11 bases between them. The CDR3 covers 14 residues. Germline lookup yields CDR1 SGHAT and CDR2 FQNNGV. DNA of the CDR3: TGTGCCAGCAGCCTTAGACAGGTCTCCTACGAGCAGTACTTC. This encodes CASSLRQVSYEQYF.

This clone has ten or more counts. The rearrangement uses TRBV7-6 and TRBJ1-1, with D unresolved. The germline V and J ends were trimmed by 4 bases and 5 bases, with 8 bases remaining between them. This CDR3 contains 12 residues. CDR1 is SGHVS, CDR2 FNYEAQ, per germline. The CDR3 nucleotides read TGTGCCAGCAGCTCAGGAAGTACTGAAGCTTTCTTT. It codes for CASSSGSTEAFF.

The table lists this clone with many counts. Other DNA sequences within the sample encode an identical CDR3. This chain connects TRBV19 to TRBJ1-2; a possible D gene is TRBD1 (5 bases). From germline, CDR1 is LNHDA and CDR2 SQIVND (reference sequence). Trimming pared 5 bases from V and 5 bases from J, leaving 12 bases between. This CDR3 contains 13 residues. The CDR3 here is CASSPGQRYGYTF. In DNA form, the CDR3 reads TGTGCCAGTAGTCCAGGGCAAAGGTATGGCTACACCTTC.

Details on this clone: A much larger clone differs by one base, so this may be a read error. The V gene is TRBV6-2 or TRBV6-3, the J gene TRBJ2-5; D not certain. Trimming pared 7 bases from V and 7 bases from J, leaving 19 bases between. This CDR3 is built from 14 residues. Germline V gene sequence: CDR1 MNHEY, CDR2 SVGEGT. The CDR3 sequence is CASTVLGHSGTQYF. CDR3 nucleotides: TGTGCCAGCACCGTCCTGGGCCATTCAGGGACCCAGTACTTC.

This chain uses TRBV20-1 with TRBJ2-3; no firm D call. There are 13 residues in the CDR3. Trimming removed 0 bases at V and 5 bases at J, with 9 bases between. Germline assignment: CDR1 DFQATT and CDR2 SNEGSKA (reference sequence). The DNA of the CDR3 is TGCAGTGCTAGAGATAACTTGGTAGATACGCAGTATTTT. It codes for CSARDNLVDTQYF.

This clone was counted at least ten times. The V gene is TRBV28, the J gene TRBJ1-3; D is unresolved. With 8 bases removed from V and 3 bases from J, the gap between germline ends came to 8 bases. CDR3 length: 12 amino acids. Germline V gene sequence: CDR1 MDHEN, CDR2 SYDVKM. The CDR3 coding sequence is TGTGCCAGCTCCGTCCGTGGAAACACCATATATTTT. This gives the protein CASSVRGNTIYF.

Only a few counts were recorded for this clone. This chain's CDR3 is CASTCTGVLVANSPLHF. The CDR3 region has the DNA TGTGCCAGCACTTGTACAGGGGTACTGGTGGCCAATTCACCCCTCCACTTT. V is TRBV6-1 and J is TRBJ1-6; TRBD1 aligns across 7 bases. CDR3 length: 17 residues. Germline trimming cut 7 bases from V and 7 bases from J; bases unmatched to any gene: 16. Germline V gene lookup returns CDR1 MNHNS and CDR2 SASEGT.

With regard to this clone: A read error may explain this, as a much larger clone is one base away. Other nucleotide sequences from this sample produce the same CDR3. The CDR3: CASSARTGTGSEAFF. CDR3 sequence (DNA): TGTGCCAGCAGTGCTCGTACCGGGACCGGGTCTGAAGCTTTCTTT. This chain joins TRBV6-1 and TRBJ1-1, with a weak D call TRBD1 (5 bases). The CDR3 has 15 amino acids. Germline V gives CDR1 MNHNS, CDR2 SASEGT. V was pared by 4 bases and J by 6 bases, with 18 bases between.

There are many counts of this clone. J is TRBJ1-5 and V is TRBV2; D gene uncertain. Trimming left V 9 bases short and J 10 bases short, with 19 bases between. Germline lookup yields CDR1 SNHLY and CDR2 FYNNEI. The CDR3 has 13 residues. The CDR3 nucleotides read TGTGCCAGTAATGAGGTACGAGACCGACCCCAGCATTTT. This sequence encodes CASNEVRDRPQHF.

This clone was seen ten or more times. V gene TRBV5-1 combines with J gene TRBJ2-5, with D unclear. This CDR3 has 15 amino acids. Germline V gives CDR1 SGHRS, CDR2 YFSETQ. The V end lost 3 bases, the J end lost 2 bases, and 14 bases lay between the germline ends. CDR3 protein: CASSSLFNIQETQYF. The CDR3 region has the DNA TGCGCCAGCAGCTCCCTCTTTAATATTCAAGAGACCCAGTACTTC.